This TCR beta chain is from a study of cytomegalovirus exposure and HLA in healthy donors. Study-wide results and limits: The TCR clusters that emerged in the first cohort tended, a later analysis found, to co-occur in the roughly 110 validation repertoires.

Separate from the approximately 720-subject first cohort was the roughly 120-subject validation cohort, to which the donors belonged. The data were produced by immunoSEQ multiplex PCR, yet TCRdb's version contains in-frame clones alone and is incomplete. This table has roughly 350,000 clones, 70% to 90% appearing once. Comment on this clone: Its specificity is unknown.

Material for sequencing was PBMCs. This sequence originates from a woman aged 18-30 years in good health and CMV-seronegative.

The CDR3 sequence: CASSYGLAGTEQFF. The CDR3 DNA reads as TGTGCCAGCAGTTACGGGCTAGCGGGAACTGAGCAGTTCTTC. V is TRBV6-5 and J is TRBJ2-1; 9 nucleotides align to TRBD2. Germline CDR1 is MNHEY and CDR2 is SVGAGI. J was trimmed by 9 bases and V by 2 bases; bases with no gene match: 5. CDR3 length equals 14 residues.